The T cell receptor beta chain under discussion was sequenced for a study of CD8 T cells in ankylosing spondylitis. The study's findings and limits: Disease-associated clonotypes exhibited CD8+ identity and were relatively infrequent in peripheral blood. Ankylosing spondylitis blood appeared to carry a characteristic TCR beta motif of several highly homologous variants.

TCRdb passed the 5' RACE reads through MiXCR, listing each CDR3 protein once. This table has more than 250,000 distinct CDR3 sequences, 8% appearing once. This clonotype was counted a few times. The antigen is not known. V was clipped by 5 bases and J by 4 bases, with 11 bases between them. There are 13 residues in the CDR3. CDR1 is MNHEY and CDR2 is SMNVEV in the germline V gene (reference sequence). The origin of this receptor is a male donor with ankylosing spondylitis. Sequenced input: blood, either unsorted or a sorted T cell fraction (not recorded which). J is TRBJ1-2 and V is TRBV27; D unresolved. The DNA of the CDR3 is TGTGCCAGCAGTCTAAAGTCCGGCTATGGCTACACCTTC. Protein sequence: CASSLKSGYGYTF.